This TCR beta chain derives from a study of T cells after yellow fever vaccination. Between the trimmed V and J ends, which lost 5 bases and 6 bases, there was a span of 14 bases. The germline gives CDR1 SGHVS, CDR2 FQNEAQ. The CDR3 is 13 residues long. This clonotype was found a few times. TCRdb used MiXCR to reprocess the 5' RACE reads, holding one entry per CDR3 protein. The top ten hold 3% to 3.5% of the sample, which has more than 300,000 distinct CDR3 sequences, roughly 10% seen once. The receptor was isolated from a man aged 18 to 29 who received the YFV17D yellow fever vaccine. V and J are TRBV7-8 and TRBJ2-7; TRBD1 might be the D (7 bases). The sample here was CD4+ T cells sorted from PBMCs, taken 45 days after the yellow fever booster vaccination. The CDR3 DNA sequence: TGTGCCAGCAGCGAGCAGGGGGGACCCGAGCAGTACGTC. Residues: CASSEQGGPEQYV.